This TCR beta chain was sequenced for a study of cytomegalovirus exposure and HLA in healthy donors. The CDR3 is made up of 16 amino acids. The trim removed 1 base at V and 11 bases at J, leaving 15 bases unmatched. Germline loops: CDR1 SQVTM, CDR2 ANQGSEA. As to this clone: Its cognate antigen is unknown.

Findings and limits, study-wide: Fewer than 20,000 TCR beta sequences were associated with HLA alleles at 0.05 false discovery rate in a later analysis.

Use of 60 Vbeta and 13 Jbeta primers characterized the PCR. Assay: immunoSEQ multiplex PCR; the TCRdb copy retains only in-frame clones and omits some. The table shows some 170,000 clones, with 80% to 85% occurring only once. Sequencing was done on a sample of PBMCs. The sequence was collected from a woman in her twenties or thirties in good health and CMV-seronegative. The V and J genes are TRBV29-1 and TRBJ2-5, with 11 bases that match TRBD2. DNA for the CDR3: TGCAGCGTTGAAGGACTAGCGGGACGATCCGCGAATGAGCAGTACTTC. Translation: CSVEGLAGRSANEQYF.